This T cell receptor beta chain stems from a study of cytomegalovirus exposure and HLA in healthy donors. For the study at large: Around 86 million unique TCRs, all from HLA-typed donors, were included in an early release of the data. Findings of the study overall: After further analysis at a later stage, 16,951 TCR beta sequences were associated with HLA alleles at 0.05 false discovery rate. A later analysis found that most CMV-associated TCR beta chains appeared HLA-restricted. Rare sequences made up most TCRs, while some public TCRs were found in many donors.

On this clone: The antigen is unknown.

Germline assignment: CDR1 LGHNA and CDR2 YSLEER. V was pared by 4 bases and J by 2 bases, with 27 bases between. The length of the CDR3 is 21 residues. A multiplex PCR was run with 60 Vbeta primers and 13 Jbeta primers. The protocol was immunoSEQ multiplex PCR, while the TCRdb copy is restricted to in-frame clones and leaves out a portion. Here the sample spans 160,000 or so clones, roughly four fifths being singletons. This receptor was taken from a middle-aged man in good health and CMV-seronegative. The sequenced material came from PBMCs. The chain couples TRBV4-3 to TRBJ2-6; possible D gene TRBD2, 6 bases. This CDR3 is CASSPSLQNEPTRAGANVLTF. The DNA of the CDR3 is TGCGCCAGCAGCCCATCCTTGCAAAACGAACCGACTAGGGCTGGGGCCAACGTCCTGACTTTC.